Included here is one TCR beta chain sequence, with context. The antigen is undetermined. A CD45RA+ naive subset and a CD45RA-negative memory subset were split from CD4+ cells. The data derive from a study of shared clonotypes between healthy human individuals. For the study at large: The donors, a couple of women and three men, were aged 18 to 49. Study conclusions and caveats: Naive subsets tended to show greater estimated richness than memory subsets.

This CDR3 is built from 14 residues. Looked up from germline, CDR1 is SNHLY and CDR2 is FYNNEI. V gave up 4 bases and J gave up 8 bases, with 17 bases separating them. Clones were read by immunoSEQ multiplex PCR, and TCRdb kept only the in-frame ones, dropping some. The sample carries about 2.4 million clones, over 85% recorded once. This clonotype originated in a man aged 18 to 35 in good health. This sequence joins TRBV2 and TRBJ1-1; D is unclear. The sequenced sample was naive CD4+ T cells sorted from blood. Subset: CD45RA+ positively selected. The CDR3 DNA reads TGTGCCAGCAGTGTAAGAGGTGCACAGACCGAAGCTTTCTTT. Residues: CASSVRGAQTEAFF. Combining the CDR3 with reference TRBV2 and TRBJ1-1 gives the whole variable domain EPEVTQTPSHQVTQMGQEVILRCVPISNHLYFYWYRQILGQKVEFLVSFYNNEISEKSEIFDDQFSVERPDGSNFTLKIRSTKLEDSAMYFCASSVRGAQTEAFFGQGTRLTVV.